A selection of T cell receptor beta chains follows, all from one sample in a study of blood T cell repertoires in COVID-19. Sequencing was performed with immunoSEQ multiplex PCR; in TCRdb, only in-frame clones are kept and a portion is missing. The data contain fewer than 300,000 clones, approximately 89% of them singletons. What was sequenced was peripheral blood. These TCRs come from a woman aged 50 to 60 with acute or convalescent COVID-19. Each CDR3 is given with its conserved first and last residue. Fields, in order: CDR3 DNA, CDR3 protein, J gene, clone size, D gene, CDR3 length, V gene. A D gene is named only where the DNA matches it firmly. For some rows the clone size is stated as once, few or many, or as a class when expanded; others skip it.

DNA: TGCGCCAGCAGCGAAACTCCGACAGGGGTGGAGACCCAGTACTTC; CDR3: CASSETPTGVETQYF; J: TRBJ2-5; size: -; D: TRBD1; length: 15; V: TRBV5-1
DNA: TGTGCCAGCAGCTTAGGGGGGGCGCGATCTGGAAACACCATATATTTT; CDR3: CASSLGGARSGNTIYF; J: TRBJ1-3; size: -; D: -; length: 16; V: TRBV7-3
DNA: TGTGCCTGGAGTCTGACTAGCGACTACAATGAGCAGTTCTTC; CDR3: CAWSLTSDYNEQFF; J: TRBJ2-1; size: -; D: TRBD2; length: 14; V: TRBV30
DNA: TGTGCCAGCAGCTCTTATCAAGAGACCCAGTACTTC; CDR3: CASSSYQETQYF; J: TRBJ2-5; size: -; D: -; length: 12; V: TRBV7-2
DNA: TGTGCCAGCTCACCCGGGGGAAGCAATCAGCCCCAGCATTTT; CDR3: CASSPGGSNQPQHF; J: TRBJ1-5; size: few; D: -; length: 14; V: TRBV18
DNA: TGTGCCTGGAGTGACTTCGGACTAGCGGGAAAGGGATTCGGGCAGTTCTTC; CDR3: CAWSDFGLAGKGFGQFF; J: TRBJ2-1; size: -; D: TRBD2; length: 17; V: TRBV30
DNA: TGTGCCTGGAGGGAGACTCGGTCCTATAATTCACCCCTCCACTTT; CDR3: CAWRETRSYNSPLHF; J: TRBJ1-6; size: -; D: -; length: 15; V: TRBV30
DNA: TGTGCCAGCAGCGTTCAGGCGGGATTCTCTGGAAACACCATATATTTT; CDR3: CASSVQAGFSGNTIYF; J: TRBJ1-3; size: -; D: -; length: 16; V: TRBV9
DNA: TGTGCCAGCAGGATGGGACAGAACTATGGCTACACCTTC; CDR3: CASRMGQNYGYTF; J: TRBJ1-2; size: -; D: TRBD1; length: 13; V: TRBV28
DNA: TGTGCCAGCAGGTTAGAACGGCAGGTTAGCGTGTGGAATGGCTACACCTTC; CDR3: CASRLERQVSVWNGYTF; J: TRBJ1-2; size: -; D: -; length: 17; V: TRBV2
DNA: TGTGCCAGCAGCGGCTGGTATAGCAATCAGCCCCAGCATTTT; CDR3: CASSGWYSNQPQHF; J: TRBJ1-5; size: -; D: -; length: 14; V: TRBV7-9
DNA: TGTGCCAGCGGAGCCGGATCCTCCTATGGCTACACCTTC; CDR3: CASGAGSSYGYTF; J: TRBJ1-2; size: many; D: -; length: 13; V: TRBV7-2
DNA: TGTGCCAGCAGTTTCAACAGGGTCACTGAAGCTTTCTTT; CDR3: CASSFNRVTEAFF; J: TRBJ1-1; size: -; D: -; length: 13; V: TRBV12-3/TRBV12-4
DNA: TGTGCCACCAGCAGAGCCCAGGGGGCCGCAGATACGCAGTATTTT; CDR3: CATSRAQGAADTQYF; J: TRBJ2-3; size: -; D: TRBD1; length: 15; V: TRBV15
DNA: TGTGCCAGCAGCTTAATGGGGCGGGGAAGCACAGATACGCAGTATTTT; CDR3: CASSLMGRGSTDTQYF; J: TRBJ2-3; size: -; D: -; length: 16; V: TRBV7-3
DNA: TGTGCCAGCAGTTTATTTTCGTGGAGGAATCTCATGAACACTGAAGCTTTCTTT; CDR3: CASSLFSWRNLMNTEAFF; J: TRBJ1-1; size: -; D: -; length: 18; V: TRBV28
DNA: TGTGCCAGCAGTTACGTTCTGGGCGGGAGGATGGAGACCCAGTACTTC; CDR3: CASSYVLGGRMETQYF; J: TRBJ2-5; size: -; D: TRBD2; length: 16; V: TRBV6-5
DNA: TGTGCCAGCAGGGACAAACAGGGATTCACTCCAGATACGCAGTATTTT; CDR3: CASRDKQGFTPDTQYF; J: TRBJ2-3; size: -; D: -; length: 16; V: TRBV28
DNA: TGTGCCAGCAGCAAAGGTGGACACAACTTTAACTATGGCTACACCTTC; CDR3: CASSKGGHNFNYGYTF; J: TRBJ1-2; size: once; D: -; length: 16; V: TRBV21-1
DNA: TGTGCCAGCAGCTTACAGGGGTTCGTGGGAAACACCATATATTTT; CDR3: CASSLQGFVGNTIYF; J: TRBJ1-3; size: -; D: -; length: 15; V: TRBV7-2
DNA: TGCGCCAGCAGCGCGACAGGGGGCCACGGGGAGCTGTTTTTT; CDR3: CASSATGGHGELFF; J: TRBJ2-2; size: -; D: TRBD1; length: 14; V: TRBV5-1
DNA: TGTGCTAGTGGCTTGGACAGGGGATCGGCTGAAGCTTTCTTT; CDR3: CASGLDRGSAEAFF; J: TRBJ1-1; size: -; D: TRBD1; length: 14; V: TRBV12-5
DNA: TGCAGCGTTGACAGCGGACGCACAGATACGCAGTATTTT; CDR3: CSVDSGRTDTQYF; J: TRBJ2-3; size: -; D: -; length: 13; V: TRBV29-1
DNA: TGTGCCAGCAGCGCAACTAGCGGGAGGGCTGGGGAGACCCAGTACTTC; CDR3: CASSATSGRAGETQYF; J: TRBJ2-5; size: -; D: TRBD2; length: 16; V: TRBV9
DNA: TGTGCCAGCAGCTTAGCACAGGGTCAGCCCCAGCATTTT; CDR3: CASSLAQGQPQHF; J: TRBJ1-5; size: -; D: -; length: 13; V: TRBV7-9
DNA: TGTGCCAGCAGCTCCGTGCAGGGTTCTGGAAACACCATATATTTT; CDR3: CASSSVQGSGNTIYF; J: TRBJ1-3; size: -; D: -; length: 15; V: TRBV9
DNA: TGTGCCAGCAGCCGCGGAGGGGGGGACTATGGCTACACCTTC; CDR3: CASSRGGGDYGYTF; J: TRBJ1-2; size: -; D: -; length: 14; V: TRBV11-2
DNA: TGTGCCACCAGCAGAGAAGGGCTCAGGGGGAACATTCAGTACTTC; CDR3: CATSREGLRGNIQYF; J: TRBJ2-4; size: -; D: TRBD1; length: 15; V: TRBV15
DNA: TGTGCCAGCAGCTTACGACTAGCGGGAGACACAGATACGCAGTATTTT; CDR3: CASSLRLAGDTDTQYF; J: TRBJ2-3; size: -; D: TRBD2; length: 16; V: TRBV7-2
DNA: TGTGCCAGCAGTTCGCGGGAGGACGGGTGGGAGCAGTTCTTC; CDR3: CASSSREDGWEQFF; J: TRBJ2-1; size: -; D: TRBD2; length: 14; V: TRBV28
DNA: TGTGCCAGCAGGGACCAGACAGTTGGAAACACCATATATTTT; CDR3: CASRDQTVGNTIYF; J: TRBJ1-3; size: -; D: -; length: 14; V: TRBV6-5
DNA: TGCAGCGTTGAATCTCTGACAGGGAGCGGCTACGAGCAGTACTTC; CDR3: CSVESLTGSGYEQYF; J: TRBJ2-7; size: -; D: TRBD1; length: 15; V: TRBV29-1
DNA: TGCAGCGTTACACAGAAACTCAATCAGCCCCAGCATTTT; CDR3: CSVTQKLNQPQHF; J: TRBJ1-5; size: -; D: -; length: 13; V: TRBV29-1
DNA: TGTGCCAGCAGCTTGGTCCAGGGCTCCTACAATGAGCAGTTCTTC; CDR3: CASSLVQGSYNEQFF; J: TRBJ2-1; size: once; D: -; length: 15; V: TRBV5-6
DNA: TGTGCCAGTAGCCCCGAATCGTCCAGGCGCCCGAGGGACACCATATATTTT; CDR3: CASSPESSRRPRDTIYF; J: TRBJ1-3; size: few; D: -; length: 17; V: TRBV19
DNA: TGTGCCAGCAGTGACTCTAGTGGAAACACCATATATTTT; CDR3: CASSDSSGNTIYF; J: TRBJ1-3; size: once; D: -; length: 13; V: TRBV6-4
DNA: TGTGCCATCAGTGAGTCTTTACGAGGTCTCAATGAGCAGTTCTTC; CDR3: CAISESLRGLNEQFF; J: TRBJ2-1; size: -; D: -; length: 15; V: TRBV10-3
DNA: TGTGCCAGCAGCTCAAAAGGACAGGGGGCCGCTTCACCCCTCCACTTT; CDR3: CASSSKGQGAASPLHF; J: TRBJ1-6; size: -; D: TRBD1; length: 16; V: TRBV5-4
DNA: TGTGCCAGCAGTCGACAGTTGTCGACTAATGAAAAACTGTTTTTT; CDR3: CASSRQLSTNEKLFF; J: TRBJ1-4; size: -; D: -; length: 15; V: TRBV6-2/TRBV6-3
DNA: TGTGCCACCAGCCAGACTAGAGACTACAATGAGCAGTTCTTC; CDR3: CATSQTRDYNEQFF; J: TRBJ2-1; size: -; D: -; length: 14; V: TRBV24-1
DNA: TGTGCCAGCAGCTTATCGGGAGATGGGTACTTC; CDR3: CASSLSGDGYF; J: TRBJ2-7; size: -; D: -; length: 11; V: TRBV11-2